One and the same sample provided the 21 T cell receptor beta chains below, sequenced in a study of shared clonotypes between healthy human individuals. Assay used: immunoSEQ multiplex PCR; TCRdb lists only in-frame clones, some missing. The table lists millions of clones, over 85% of them singletons. Sequencing was carried out using naive CD4+ T cells sorted from blood. The subset was: CD45RA+ positively selected. The receptor source for this set is a man younger than 35 in good health.

This clone was picked up one time. V usage is TRBV5-5 and J usage is TRBJ2-7; perhaps TRBD2 as D (6 bases). The CDR3 is made up of 15 amino acids. The V gene lost 0 bases and the J gene lost 0 bases, with 10 bases spanning the gap. CDR1 SGHKS and CDR2 YYEKEE come from the germline V gene (reference sequence). For the CDR3, the DNA is TGTGCCAGCAGCTTGGAACTAGCTAGCTCCTACGAGCAGTACTTC. This sequence encodes CASSLELASSYEQYF.

The chain combines TRBV5-4 with TRBJ2-7; D may be TRBD2 (5 bases). CDR1 is SGHNT, CDR2 YYREEE, per germline (reference sequence). The CDR3 is 14 amino acids. V was cut by 4 bases and J by 5 bases, with 16 bases left in between. The CDR3 protein is CASSPNSVTNEQYF. In nucleotides, the CDR3 is TGTGCCAGCAGCCCGAATAGCGTTACCAACGAGCAGTACTTC.

In nucleotides, the CDR3 is TGTGCCAGCAGCGCCGGGACAGGGGGCAACACTGAAGCTTTCTTT. It translates to CASSAGTGGNTEAFF. The chain links TRBV7-8 to TRBJ1-1; 12 bases fit TRBD1. The CDR3 spans 15 residues. Trimming took 5 bases from V and 2 from J; bases not matched to a gene: 3. Germline V gives CDR1 SGHVS, CDR2 FQNEAQ.

The chain recombines TRBV5-1 with TRBJ1-1; 9 bases match TRBD1. Per germline, CDR1 SGHRS and CDR2 YFSETQ. The CDR3 consists of 16 residues. V lost 4 bases and J lost 8; bases outside the gene matches: 15. CDR3 bases: TGCGCCAGCAGCACCGGGACAGGGCTTATTCCTTCGGAAGCTTTCTTT. Its translation is CASSTGTGLIPSEAFF.

The chain is built from TRBV10-1 and TRBJ2-5, with D possibly matching TRBD1 (5 bases). Germline loops: CDR1 WNHNN, CDR2 SYGVQD (reference sequence). The CDR3 totals 14 residues. Deletions cut 1 base from V and 5 bases from J, with 11 bases between. CDR3 bases: TGCGCCAGCAGTGAGTTGGCTAGGGGTGAGACCCAGTACTTC. This gives the protein CASSELARGETQYF.

The gene calls are TRBV5-1 and TRBJ2-7; 13 nucleotides align to TRBD2. The CDR3 is 15 residues long. Germline CDR1 reads SGHRS; CDR2 reads YFSETQ. Unmatched junction bases numbered 8, after V lost 4 bases and J lost 7 bases. The CDR3 protein is CASSAGTSGAGEQYF. CDR3 nucleotides: TGCGCCAGCAGCGCCGGGACTAGCGGGGCAGGGGAGCAGTACTTC.

The J gene is TRBJ1-2, the V gene TRBV18, with 9 bases fitting TRBD1. V shed 2 bases, J shed 4 bases, and the junction held 5 bases outside the gene matches. The CDR3 loop spans 15 amino acids. Germline V gives CDR1 KGHSH, CDR2 LQKENI. CDR3 amino acids: CASSPMGQGSYGYTF. The CDR3 nucleotides read TGTGCCAGCTCACCAATGGGACAGGGATCCTATGGCTACACCTTC.

The chain has TRBV6-5 and TRBJ1-2; D gene ambiguous. Germline V gene data show CDR1 as MNHEY and CDR2 as SVGAGI. The V end lost 2 bases, the J end lost 7 bases, and 11 bases lay between the germline ends. The CDR3 loop spans 13 amino acids. The CDR3 sequence: CASSYLGEGGYTF. Written as DNA, the CDR3 is TGTGCCAGCAGTTACCTTGGGGAGGGTGGCTACACCTTC.

The J gene is TRBJ2-3, the V gene TRBV5-4; the match to TRBD1 covers 8 bases. The V gene's germline CDR1 is SGHNT and CDR2 YYREEE (reference sequence). The junction had 6 bases not matched to a gene; V was cut back by 4 bases and J by 2 bases. The CDR3 length is 15 residues. CDR3 sequence reads: CASSITGGVTDTQYF. Written as DNA, the CDR3 is TGTGCCAGCAGCATAACAGGGGGAGTCACAGATACGCAGTATTTT. Complete variable domain (other parts from reference TRBV5-4 and TRBJ2-3): ETGVTQSPTHLIKTRGQQVTLRCSSQSGHNTVSWYQQALGQGPQFIFQYYREEENGRGNFPPRFSGLQFPNYSSELNVNALELDDSALYLCASSITGGVTDTQYFGPGTRLTVL.

Of note for this clone: The sample holds other DNA sequences that translate to the same CDR3. This chain links TRBV5-1 with TRBJ2-2, with D possibly TRBD2 on 6 matching bases. There are 16 residues in the CDR3. Trimming left V 0 bases short and J 4 bases short, with 13 bases between. Germline V gives CDR1 SGHRS, CDR2 YFSETQ. This chain's CDR3 is CASSLVTSTGTGELFF. The CDR3 region has the DNA TGCGCCAGCAGCTTGGTCACTAGCACGGGCACCGGGGAGCTGTTTTTT.

This clone is a singleton in its sample. The chain recombines TRBV5-1 with TRBJ2-5, with D uncertain. This CDR3 has 14 residues. Germline lookup yields CDR1 SGHRS and CDR2 YFSETQ. The germline V and J ends were trimmed by 2 bases and 2 bases, with 10 bases remaining between them. The CDR3 region is CASSFGLLQETQYF. Written as DNA, the CDR3 is TGCGCCAGCAGCTTTGGGCTACTTCAAGAGACCCAGTACTTC.

Turning to this clone: At the DNA level, this CDR3 is encoded by other sequences in the same sample as well. This chain uses TRBV29-1 with TRBJ1-1, with 8 bases identical to TRBD1. V lost 6 bases and J lost 0; bases outside the gene matches: 3. Germline CDR1 is SQVTM and CDR2 is ANQGSEA. This CDR3 comprises 13 residues. CDR3 sequence (DNA): TGCAGCGTGGACAGGGTATTGAACACTGAAGCTTTCTTT. Its translation: CSVDRVLNTEAFF.

The V call is TRBV10-1, the J call TRBJ2-1; D not certain. CDR1 is WNHNN and CDR2 is SYGVQD in the germline V gene (reference sequence). The CDR3 extends over 12 amino acids. Trimming took off 2 bases at V and 10 bases at J, with 9 bases between the two ends. CDR3 in DNA: TGCGCCAGCAGTGAGAGTTCTGGCGAGCAGTTCTTC. Its protein product is CASSESSGEQFF.

The J gene is TRBJ1-2, the V gene TRBV19, with D maybe TRBD1 (6 bases). The V end was cut by 4 bases, the J end by 0 bases, with 12 bases between. The length of the CDR3 is 15 residues. Germline-derived CDR1 and CDR2 are LNHDA and SQIVND (reference sequence). The CDR3 loop reads CASSTTWTANYGYTF. The DNA for the CDR3 is TGTGCCAGTAGTACCACGTGGACAGCTAACTATGGCTACACCTTC.

J is TRBJ2-5 and V is TRBV9; D is unresolved. The CDR3 consists of 14 residues. CDR1 is SGDLS and CDR2 is YYNGEE in the germline V gene. Trimming left V 6 bases short and J 1 base short, with 13 bases between. As DNA, the CDR3 is TGTGCCAGCACCTTACTGCGAGGCCAAGAGACCCAGTACTTC. It specifies CASTLLRGQETQYF.

V is TRBV5-1 and J is TRBJ2-3, with 8 bases identical to TRBD2. The CDR3 has 16 residues. Looked up from germline, CDR1 is SGHRS and CDR2 is YFSETQ. J gave up 2 bases and V 0 bases, and 5 bases lay outside the gene matches. The DNA for the CDR3 is TGCGCCAGCAGCTTGGACCAGCGGGGGAACACAGATACGCAGTATTTT. Encoded protein: CASSLDQRGNTDTQYF.

This chain connects TRBV5-4 to TRBJ2-2; D may be TRBD2 (6 bases). Trimming removed 4 bases from V and 2 bases from J, with 12 bases in between. In germline, CDR1 is SGHNT, CDR2 YYREEE (reference sequence). The CDR3 loop spans 15 amino acids. The CDR3 here is CASSMGLLNTGELFF. As DNA, the CDR3 is TGTGCCAGCAGCATGGGACTTCTCAACACCGGGGAGCTGTTTTTT.

This sequence joins TRBV11-3 and TRBJ2-1; 10 nucleotides match TRBD2. CDR3 length: 14 amino acids. Germline V gene lookup returns CDR1 SGHNT and CDR2 YENEEA. V lost 4 bases and J lost 4; bases outside the gene matches: 1. CDR3 in DNA: TGTGCCAGCAGCTCTAGCGGGAGTTACAATGAGCAGTTCTTC. Protein sequence: CASSSSGSYNEQFF.

The rearrangement links TRBV7-3 to TRBJ2-7; D tentatively fits TRBD1 or TRBD2 (5 bases each). This CDR3 spans 17 amino acids. V was pared by 2 bases and J by 5 bases, with 22 bases between. Germline CDR1 and CDR2: SGHTA and FQGTGA. The CDR3 loop is CASSLLGVAGTLNEQYF. The DNA for the CDR3 is TGTGCCAGCAGCTTATTAGGAGTGGCCGGGACCTTAAACGAGCAGTACTTC.

The J gene is TRBJ2-4, the V gene TRBV6-1, with 7 bases that match TRBD1. Germline V gene data show CDR1 as MNHNS and CDR2 as SASEGT. The CDR3 spans 15 residues. V shed 4 bases, J shed 9 bases, and the junction held 12 bases outside the gene matches. As DNA, the CDR3 is TGTGCCAGCAGTGCGGGACAGATTAGGTCAGGCATTCAGTACTTC. This sequence encodes CASSAGQIRSGIQYF.

J is TRBJ2-1 and V is TRBV11-2; 8 bases agree with TRBD1. J gave up 9 bases and V 2 bases, and 15 bases lay outside the gene matches. This CDR3 has 17 amino acids. From germline, CDR1 is SGHAT and CDR2 FQNNGV. The CDR3 DNA reads TGTGCCAGCAGCTTAATGGTCAGGGGGCAGAACGACGTTGAGCAGTTCTTC. It translates to CASSLMVRGQNDVEQFF.